Each of the 25 T cell receptor beta chains below was sequenced from the same sample in a study of vaccination effects on CD4 cells after COVID-19. The culture ran for around nine days before CD4+ T cells were isolated. These receptors have no known antigen. The assay was immunoSEQ multiplex PCR, and TCRdb's table has in-frame clones only and misses some. Of roughly 60,000 clones listed, 70% to 85% were seen once; the top ten hold under 30%. This specimen consisted of CD4+ T cells from PBMCs cultured without peptide, obtained before COVID-19 vaccination. These receptors came from a human donor who had a prior SARS-CoV-2 infection.

This chain uses TRBV7-8 with TRBJ2-3, with 9 bases matching TRBD2. Unmatched junction bases numbered 1, after V lost 2 bases and J lost 1 base. Germline V lookup: CDR1 SGHVS, CDR2 FQNEAQ. CDR3 length: 15 amino acids. The CDR3, as DNA: TGTGCCAGCAGCTTAAGGACTAGCGGCACAGATACGCAGTATTTT. This sequence encodes CASSLRTSGTDTQYF. Based on the CDR3 plus reference TRBV7-8 and TRBJ2-3, the full variable domain is GAGVSQSPRYKVAKRGQDVALRCDPISGHVSLFWYQQALGQGPEFLTYFQNEAQLDKSGLPSDRFFAERPEGSVSTLKIQRTQQEDSAVYLCASSLRTSGTDTQYFGPGTRLTVL.

The CDR3 DNA reads as TGTGCCAGCAGCTTTCAAGCGGGAGGGCCCCATGAGCAGTTCTTC. It is translated as CASSFQAGGPHEQFF. The chain links TRBV7-2 to TRBJ2-1; 10 positions match TRBD2. Unmatched junction bases numbered 7, after V lost 3 bases and J lost 8 bases. Germline CDR1 SGHTA, CDR2 FQGNSA. The CDR3 spans 15 residues.

As DNA, the CDR3 is TGTGCCAGCAGCAAATTAGCCACTGAAGCTTTCTTT. Encoded protein: CASSKLATEAFF. The chain links TRBV21-1 to TRBJ1-1. TRBV21-1 has pseudogene status. This CDR3 spans 12 amino acids.

The chain recombines TRBV18 with TRBJ1-1, with D perhaps TRBD1 (5 bases). The CDR3 is made up of 14 amino acids. CDR1 and CDR2 (germline): KGHSH, LQKENI. The germline V and J ends were trimmed by 4 bases and 5 bases, with 14 bases remaining between them. CDR3 loop: CASSRGVGVTEAFF. The CDR3 DNA reads as TGTGCCAGCTCACGGGGGGTTGGGGTAACTGAAGCTTTCTTT. Complete variable domain (other parts from reference TRBV18 and TRBJ1-1): NAGVMQNPRHLVRRRGQEARLRCSPMKGHSHVYWYRQLPEEGLKFMVYLQKENIIDESGMPKERFSAEFPKEGPSILRIQQVVRGDSAAYFCASSRGVGVTEAFFGQGTRLTVV.

This clone appeared a few times. The V call is TRBV7-9, the J call TRBJ1-3, with a tentative D call TRBD1 (5 bases). This CDR3 has 14 amino acids. V was shortened by 2 bases and J by 0 bases, with 5 bases between the two germline ends. Germline V CDR1 and CDR2: SEHNR, FQNEAQ (reference sequence). This chain's CDR3 is CASSLQGSGNTIYF. The CDR3 DNA reads TGTGCCAGCAGCTTACAGGGCTCTGGAAACACCATATATTTT.

This rearrangement joins TRBV11-3 to TRBJ2-5; 7 positions match TRBD2. The CDR3 runs to 17 residues. Looked up from germline, CDR1 is SGHNT and CDR2 is YENEEA. The V gene end was trimmed by 3 bases and the J gene end by 5 bases; junction bases not matched to a gene: 15. The CDR3 protein is CASSFFAETGRAETQYF. As DNA, the CDR3 is TGTGCCAGCAGCTTCTTCGCGGAAACGGGGAGGGCCGAGACCCAGTACTTC.

The chain has TRBV15 and TRBJ2-1; D uncertain. CDR3 length: 15 amino acids. From germline, CDR1 is LNHNV and CDR2 YYDKDF (reference sequence). Trimming pared 0 bases from V and 12 bases from J, leaving 18 bases between. The CDR3 coding sequence is TGTGCCACCAGCAGAGATTTTAAGTCCCCCCGGTGGCAGTTCTTC. The encoded protein is CATSRDFKSPRWQFF.

The V gene is TRBV15, the J gene TRBJ2-3, with no clear D. Germline lookup yields CDR1 LNHNV and CDR2 YYDKDF (reference sequence). The CDR3 is made up of 15 amino acids. V gave up 1 base and J gave up 2 bases, with 10 bases separating them. CDR3 amino acids: CATSRVGGDTDTQYF. As DNA, the CDR3 is TGTGCCACCAGCAGAGTGGGCGGAGACACAGATACGCAGTATTTT.

This clone was detected a few times. The CDR3 DNA reads TGTGCCAGCAGTGTTTTGCAGGGCGATAATTCACCCCTCCACTTT. It translates to CASSVLQGDNSPLHF. The chain recombines TRBV2 with TRBJ1-6, with D maybe TRBD1 (5 bases). Germline V CDR1 and CDR2: SNHLY, FYNNEI. The CDR3 spans 15 residues. V was shortened by 4 bases and J by 5 bases, with 12 bases between the two germline ends.

This clone is classed as medium-sized (0.01 to 0.1%). The chain carries TRBV7-9 and TRBJ1-4; 9 bases fit TRBD1. CDR3 size: 16 residues. Germline V CDR1 and CDR2: SEHNR, FQNEAQ (reference sequence). V gave up 1 base and J gave up 6 bases; unmatched junction bases: 6. CDR3 amino acids: CASSLGRGQGDEKLFF. In nucleotides, the CDR3 is TGTGCCAGCAGCTTAGGGAGGGGACAGGGTGATGAAAAACTGTTTTTT. The full variable domain, rest sourced from reference TRBV7-9 and TRBJ1-4, is DTGVSQNPRHKITKRGQNVTFRCDPISEHNRLYWYRQTLGQGPEFLTYFQNEAQLEKSRLLSDRFSAERPKGSFSTLEIQRTEQGDSAMYLCASSLGRGQGDEKLFFGSGTQLSVL.

This clone was detected only a few times. This chain uses TRBV2 with TRBJ2-3; TRBD2 matches 7 bases. Germline V gives CDR1 SNHLY, CDR2 FYNNEI. The CDR3 sequence is 15 residues long. Unmatched junction bases numbered 7, after V lost 7 bases and J lost 0 bases. The CDR3 region has the DNA TGTGCCAGCATTCTGCTAGCGGCTAGCACAGATACGCAGTATTTT. As protein: CASILLAASTDTQYF.

This chain uses TRBV15 with TRBJ2-3; 13 bases line up with TRBD2. The length of the CDR3 is 16 residues. Germline lookup yields CDR1 LNHNV and CDR2 YYDKDF (reference sequence). The junction had 1 base not matched to a gene; V was cut back by 3 bases and J by 1 base. In DNA, the CDR3 is TGTGCCACCAGCAGGGGACTAGCGGGACGCACAGATACGCAGTATTTT. Translated: CATSRGLAGRTDTQYF.

In this sample, this clone turned up once. V is TRBV7-8 and J is TRBJ1-2; TRBD1 aligns across 8 bases. Germline V CDR1 and CDR2: SGHVS, FQNEAQ. CDR3 length equals 15 residues. V dropped 5 bases and J dropped 7; count of bases not matched to a gene: 12. CDR3 amino acids: CASSPHRQGRFGYTF. In DNA form, the CDR3 reads TGTGCCAGCAGCCCCCACCGACAGGGGAGATTTGGCTACACCTTC.

This clone was detected a few times. The rearrangement joins TRBV3-1 (or the pseudogene TRBV3-2) to TRBJ1-3; TRBD1 matches 9 bases. Germline V CDR1 and CDR2: LGHDT, YNNKEL (reference sequence). The CDR3 loop spans 15 amino acids. With 4 bases clipped from V and 2 bases from J, the junction kept 3 bases outside the gene matches. The CDR3 region has the DNA TGTGCCAGCAGCCTACAGGGGGCGCCTGGAAACACCATATATTTT. This gives the protein CASSLQGAPGNTIYF.

This clone was seen only once. The chain employs TRBV2 and TRBJ2-2, with D uncertain. The CDR3 totals 11 residues. Germline values: CDR1 SNHLY, CDR2 FYNNEI. Trimming removed 2 bases at V and 7 bases at J, with 2 bases between. DNA for the CDR3: TGTGCCAGCAGTGAAAGCGGGGAGCTGTTTTTT. This encodes CASSESGELFF. Supplemented by reference TRBV2 and TRBJ2-2, the full variable domain reads EPEVTQTPSHQVTQMGQEVILRCVPISNHLYFYWYRQILGQKVEFLVSFYNNEISEKSEIFDDQFSVERPDGSNFTLKIRSTKLEDSAMYFCASSESGELFFGEGSRLTVL.

The rearrangement links TRBV20-1 to TRBJ2-1; D ambiguous. The CDR3 runs to 11 residues. With 0 bases removed from V and 4 bases from J, the gap between germline ends came to 1 base. Germline V CDR1 and CDR2: DFQATT, SNEGSKA (reference sequence). The CDR3 nucleotides read TGCAGTGCTAGAGAGTACAATGAGCAGTTCTTC. Translating gives CSAREYNEQFF.

The genes are TRBV5-4 and TRBJ1-4, with D uncertain. V lost 2 bases, J lost 11 bases, and 16 bases lay in between. Germline lookup yields CDR1 SGHNT and CDR2 YYREEE (reference sequence). This CDR3 region has 14 residues. The CDR3 DNA sequence: TGTGCCAGCAGCTTTGGCGGAGTCGAGGACAAACTGTTTTTT. It encodes CASSFGGVEDKLFF.

The J gene is TRBJ2-3, the V gene TRBV18, with D uncertain. The CDR3 length is 13 residues. The germline CDR1 and CDR2 sequences are KGHSH and LQKENI. Deletions cut 0 bases from V and 6 bases from J, with 7 bases between. The DNA for the CDR3 is TGTGCCAGCTCACCACCGGGCCGGGATACGCAGTATTTT. It specifies CASSPPGRDTQYF.

This chain connects TRBV6-2 or TRBV6-3 to TRBJ2-7; 12 bases are shared with TRBD2. V lost 5 bases and J lost 3; bases outside the gene matches: 5. CDR3 length: 15 amino acids. Germline V CDR1 and CDR2: MNHEY, SVGEGT. This CDR3 is CASSEGLAGVYEQYF. The CDR3 DNA sequence: TGTGCCAGCAGTGAGGGACTAGCGGGTGTCTACGAGCAGTACTTC.

In this sample, this clone turned up a few times. The chain couples TRBV7-9 to TRBJ1-2, with no clear D. Per the germline V gene, CDR1 is SEHNR and CDR2 is FQNEAQ (reference sequence). V lost 5 bases to trimming and J lost 4 bases, with 17 bases between them. CDR3 length: 15 residues. In DNA, the CDR3 is TGTGCCAGCAGCGAGCTAGGCGGCTCACTCTATGGCTACACCTTC. This translates into CASSELGGSLYGYTF.

This chain joins TRBV7-3 and TRBJ1-1; possibly TRBD1 for D (6 bases). V lost 3 bases, J lost 0 bases, and 8 bases lay in between. The CDR3 contains 14 residues. Germline V gene sequence: CDR1 SGHTA, CDR2 FQGTGA. The CDR3 here is CASSFGGLNTEAFF. As DNA, the CDR3 is TGTGCCAGCAGCTTCGGGGGGCTGAACACTGAAGCTTTCTTT.

The chain combines TRBV11-3 with TRBJ2-1; 8 nucleotides align to TRBD2. Germline V CDR1 and CDR2: SGHNT, YENEEA. The CDR3 totals 13 residues. J was trimmed by 13 bases and V by 1 base; bases with no gene match: 6. The CDR3 protein is CASSLGTGGPQFF. In DNA form, the CDR3 reads TGTGCCAGCAGCTTAGGCACGGGGGGGCCCCAGTTCTTC.

The rearrangement joins TRBV5-1 to TRBJ2-1; D is undetermined. From germline, CDR1 is SGHRS and CDR2 YFSETQ. Trimming removed 0 bases from V and 0 bases from J, with 16 bases in between. The CDR3 sequence is 18 residues long. The CDR3 protein is CASSLGSKTLSSYNEQFF. For the CDR3, the DNA is TGCGCCAGCAGCTTGGGCTCAAAGACGCTCAGCTCCTACAATGAGCAGTTCTTC.

The chain is built from TRBV5-4 and TRBJ2-4; 8 nucleotides align to TRBD2. The J segment lost 7 bases and the V segment lost 3 bases, leaving 9 bases of the junction unmatched. CDR1 SGHNT and CDR2 YYREEE come from the germline V gene (reference sequence). The CDR3 is made up of 15 amino acids. CDR3 region: CASSSGGGNGNIQYF. The CDR3 DNA is TGTGCCAGCAGCTCCGGGGGGGGTAACGGGAACATTCAGTACTTC.

The V gene is TRBV18, the J gene TRBJ2-3, with 7 bases fitting TRBD2. The CDR3 consists of 16 residues. V lost 2 bases, J lost 2 bases, and 7 bases stayed unmatched. In germline, CDR1 is KGHSH, CDR2 LQKENI. CDR3 sequence reads: CASSPTREGLTDTQYF. The DNA for the CDR3 is TGTGCCAGCTCACCAACAAGGGAGGGCCTCACAGATACGCAGTATTTT.